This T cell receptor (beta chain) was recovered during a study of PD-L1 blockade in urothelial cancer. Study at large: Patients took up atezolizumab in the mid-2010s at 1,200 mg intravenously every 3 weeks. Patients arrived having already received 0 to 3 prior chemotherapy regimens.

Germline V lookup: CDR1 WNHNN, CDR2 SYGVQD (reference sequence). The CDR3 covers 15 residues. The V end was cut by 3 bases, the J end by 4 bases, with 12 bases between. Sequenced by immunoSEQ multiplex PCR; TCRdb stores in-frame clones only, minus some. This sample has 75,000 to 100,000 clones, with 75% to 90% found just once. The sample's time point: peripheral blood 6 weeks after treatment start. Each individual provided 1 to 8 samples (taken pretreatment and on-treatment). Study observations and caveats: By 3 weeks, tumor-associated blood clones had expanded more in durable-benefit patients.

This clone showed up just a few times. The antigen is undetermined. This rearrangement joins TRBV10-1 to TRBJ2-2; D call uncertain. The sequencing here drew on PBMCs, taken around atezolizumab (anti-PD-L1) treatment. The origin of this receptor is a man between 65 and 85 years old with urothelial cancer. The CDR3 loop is CASSDNEPPTGELFF. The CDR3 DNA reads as TGCGCCAGCAGTGACAACGAGCCCCCCACCGGGGAGCTGTTTTTT.